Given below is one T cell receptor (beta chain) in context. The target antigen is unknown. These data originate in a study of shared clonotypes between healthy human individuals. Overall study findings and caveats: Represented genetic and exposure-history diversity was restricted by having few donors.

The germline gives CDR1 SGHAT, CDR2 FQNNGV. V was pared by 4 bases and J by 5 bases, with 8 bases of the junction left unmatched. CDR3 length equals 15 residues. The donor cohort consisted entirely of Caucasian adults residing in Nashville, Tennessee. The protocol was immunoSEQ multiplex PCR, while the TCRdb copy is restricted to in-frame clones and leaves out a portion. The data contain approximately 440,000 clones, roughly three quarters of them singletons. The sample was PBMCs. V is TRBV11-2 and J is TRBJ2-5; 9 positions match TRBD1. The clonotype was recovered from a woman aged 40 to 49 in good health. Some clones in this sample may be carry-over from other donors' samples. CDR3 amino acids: CASSSRDRVWETQYF. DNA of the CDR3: TGTGCCAGCAGCTCCCGGGACAGGGTTTGGGAGACCCAGTACTTC.